This T cell receptor (beta chain) was recorded in a study of blood T cells in healthy people across ages. Study details: About one barcoded beta molecule per two T cells was the capture yield of template switching.

Staff drew around 10 milliliters of peripheral blood from each donor. A second PCR, run for roughly 7 to 12 cycles, used a sample-barcoded 5' primer plus a J-beta primer mix. TCRdb called the 5' RACE reads again in MiXCR, with one record for every CDR3 protein. The sample yields over a million distinct CDR3 sequences, roughly 59% seen once. The germline gives CDR1 MGHDK, CDR2 SYGVNS. The CDR3 loop spans 17 amino acids. J lost 5 bases, V lost 3 bases, and 13 bases had no gene match. This clonotype has a handful of counts. Its specificity is unknown. The study's findings and limits: Donor CMV infection status was unknown, possibly confounding age-related changes in expanded clonotypes. The fall in TCR beta diversity per million T cells was roughly linear with age.

The sample taken for sequencing was blood. This TCR was sampled from a man aged 18 to 29 in good health. This sequence joins TRBV25-1 and TRBJ2-5; 9 nucleotides agree with TRBD2. CDR3 sequence: CASSDLYSGRLWETQYF. In DNA, the CDR3 is TGTGCCAGCAGTGACTTATATAGCGGGAGACTTTGGGAGACCCAGTACTTC.